This T cell receptor beta chain was captured by sequencing in a study of blood T cell repertoires in COVID-19 (TCRdb year 2020). In the study overall: Samples from collaborators originated in the United States, Italy and Spain and spanned both the acute and convalescent phases of COVID-19. Deeply sampled blood TCRbeta repertoires from subjects exposed to, actively infected with, or recovered from COVID-19 were included in the dataset. Where available, HLA class I and class II types were taken from metadata supplied by the sample provider and were not determined by assay-based typing. The samples were drawn from two sources: the first 160 participants of the ongoing ImmuneRACE study, and fewer than 1,500 subjects contributed by 6 global collaborators. The repertoires were made available in a free public database intended to serve as a resource for research on the immune response to SARS-CoV-2. The material from the prospective study consisted of cDNA or gDNA derived from T cells, B-cell-depleted T cells, or PBMCs. The sample metadata nearly always contained a de-identified subject ID, COVID-19 status, age in years and sex.

Notes on this clone: No cognate antigen has been identified for it. Base qualities were left out, and no much larger clone turns up one base away.

TCRbeta CDR3 regions were amplified from genomic DNA using the immunoSEQ Assay, a bias-controlled multiplex PCR. The original methods were these. Within the assay, amplification of reference gene primers was used to estimate how many nucleated cells each sample contained. To quantify the absolute abundance of each unique TCRbeta CDR3 rearrangement, sequence reads were collapsed and filtered. For each sample, productive Simpson clonality was calculated as the square root of Simpson's diversity index over productive rearrangements. TCRdb took this table from immuneACCESS and kept in-frame rearrangements with V and J called. Such tables lack part of the clones; where checked against another copy, unresolved V genes explain under half of the gap, and the rest is unexplained. V and J calls and clone size come straight from that table; D and trimming were deduced from the DNA. This sample gives fewer than 300,000 clones in total; more than 85% of them show up just once. The top ten clones comprise approximately 9.5% of the sample.

The germline V gene encodes CDR1 LGHNT and CDR2 FRNRAP. The CDR3 spans 14 residues, from the cysteine through the phenylalanine. The only DNA kept is the CDR3, 42 bases in frame from the first base. Unmatched junction bases come to 7, with V trimmed by 7 bases and J by 4 bases. Overall study outcomes, separate from this receptor: Clinical and demographic metadata were provided uncurated, with the amount varying by source and participant.

Participants in the prospective study were enrolled through a virtual design, were aged about 18 to 89 years, and lived in roughly 24 United States geographic areas. To assign participants to cohorts, the prospective study relied on clinical history that participants themselves reported in a screening survey and a study questionnaire. For ImmuneRACE Cohort 3, a participant was defined as recovered based on two consecutive negative NP/OP PCR tests, clearance by a healthcare professional, or resolution of symptoms. Mobile phlebotomists in the prospective study collected whole blood, serum and a nasopharyngeal or oropharyngeal swab from every participant. Participants in the prospective study had the option to provide additional blood draws and questionnaires over a roughly 2-month period. Prospective study blood samples were shipped either frozen or at room temperature before DNA extraction.

The V and J genes are TRBV12-5 and TRBJ1-1, and TRBD1 matches 9 of the central bases. The TCR was taken from a man in his forties or fifties who had recovered from COVID-19. Sequenced input: PBMCs or T cells enriched from blood (not recorded which). CDR3 sequence: CASDQQGAFTEAFF. The sequenced DNA: TGTGCTAGTGACCAACAGGGGGCGTTCACTGAAGCTTTCTTT.